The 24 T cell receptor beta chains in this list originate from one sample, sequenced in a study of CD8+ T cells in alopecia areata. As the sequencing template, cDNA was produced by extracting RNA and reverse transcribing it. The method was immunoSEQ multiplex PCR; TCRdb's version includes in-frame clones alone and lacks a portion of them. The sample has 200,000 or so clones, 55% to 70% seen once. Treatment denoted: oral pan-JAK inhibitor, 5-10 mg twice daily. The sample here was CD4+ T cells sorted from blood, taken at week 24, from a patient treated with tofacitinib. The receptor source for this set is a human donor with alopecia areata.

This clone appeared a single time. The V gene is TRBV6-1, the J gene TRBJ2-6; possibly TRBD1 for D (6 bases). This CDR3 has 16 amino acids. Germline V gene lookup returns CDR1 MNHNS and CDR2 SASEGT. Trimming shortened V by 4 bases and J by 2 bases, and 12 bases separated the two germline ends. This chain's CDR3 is CASSAVRQAGANVLTF. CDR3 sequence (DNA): TGTGCCAGCAGTGCTGTTAGACAGGCTGGGGCCAACGTCCTGACTTTC.

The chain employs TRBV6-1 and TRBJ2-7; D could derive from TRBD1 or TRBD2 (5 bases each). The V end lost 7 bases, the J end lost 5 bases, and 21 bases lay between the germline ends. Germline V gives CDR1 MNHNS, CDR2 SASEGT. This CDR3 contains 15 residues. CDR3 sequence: CASIGAPSRDDEQYF. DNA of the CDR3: TGTGCCAGCATTGGGGCACCCTCCAGGGACGACGAGCAGTACTTC.

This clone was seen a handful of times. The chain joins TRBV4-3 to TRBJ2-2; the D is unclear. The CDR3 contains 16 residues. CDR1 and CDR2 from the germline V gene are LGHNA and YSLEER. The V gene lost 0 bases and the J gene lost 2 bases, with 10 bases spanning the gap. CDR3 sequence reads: CASSQDLAANTGELFF. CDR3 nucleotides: TGCGCCAGCAGCCAAGATTTGGCAGCCAACACCGGGGAGCTGTTTTTT.

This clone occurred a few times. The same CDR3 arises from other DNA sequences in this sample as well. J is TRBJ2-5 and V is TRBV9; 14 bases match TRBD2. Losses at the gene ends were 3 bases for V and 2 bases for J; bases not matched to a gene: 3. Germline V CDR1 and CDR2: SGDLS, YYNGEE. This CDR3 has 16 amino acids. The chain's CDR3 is CASSEGLAGGQETQYF. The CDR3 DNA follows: TGTGCCAGCAGCGAAGGACTAGCGGGGGGACAAGAGACCCAGTACTTC.

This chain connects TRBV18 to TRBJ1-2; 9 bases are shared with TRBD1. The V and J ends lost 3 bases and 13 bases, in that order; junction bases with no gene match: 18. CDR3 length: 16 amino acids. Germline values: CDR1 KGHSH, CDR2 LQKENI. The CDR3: CASSPLTTLSDRGCTF. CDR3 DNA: TGTGCCAGCTCACCTCTAACCACTCTATCGGACAGGGGTTGCACCTTC.

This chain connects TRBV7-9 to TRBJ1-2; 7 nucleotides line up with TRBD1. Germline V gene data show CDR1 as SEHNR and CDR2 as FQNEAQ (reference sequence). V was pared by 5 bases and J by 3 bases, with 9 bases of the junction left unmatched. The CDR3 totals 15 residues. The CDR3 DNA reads TGTGCCAGCAGCCCCGAGGGGGCGCGGTACTATGGCTACACCTTC. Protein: CASSPEGARYYGYTF.

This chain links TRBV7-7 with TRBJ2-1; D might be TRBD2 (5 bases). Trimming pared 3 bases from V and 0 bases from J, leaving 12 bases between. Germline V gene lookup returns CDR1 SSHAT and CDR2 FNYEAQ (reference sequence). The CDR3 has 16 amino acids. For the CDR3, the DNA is TGTGCCAGCAGCTTTACGGACTCGGGCTCCTACAATGAGCAGTTCTTC. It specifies CASSFTDSGSYNEQFF.

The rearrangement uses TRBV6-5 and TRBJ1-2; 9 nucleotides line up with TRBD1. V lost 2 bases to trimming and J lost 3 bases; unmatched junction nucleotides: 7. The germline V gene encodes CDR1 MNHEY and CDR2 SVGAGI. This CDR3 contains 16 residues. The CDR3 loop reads CASSYLGDRVDYGYTF. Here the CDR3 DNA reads TGTGCCAGCAGTTACCTAGGGGACAGGGTAGACTATGGCTACACCTTC.

The CDR3 sequence: CAWSVTRGPWNTEAFF. DNA of the CDR3: TGTGCCTGGAGTGTAACACGGGGGCCATGGAACACTGAAGCTTTCTTT. This chain links TRBV30 with TRBJ1-1; D is perhaps TRBD1 (6 bases). CDR1 is GTSNPN and CDR2 is SVGIG in the germline V gene (reference sequence). This CDR3 contains 16 residues. Trimming stripped 0 bases from V and 1 base from J, with 15 bases between.

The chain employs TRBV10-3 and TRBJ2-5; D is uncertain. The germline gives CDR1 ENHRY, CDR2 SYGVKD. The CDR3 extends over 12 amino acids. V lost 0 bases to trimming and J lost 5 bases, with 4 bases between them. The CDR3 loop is CAISESVETQYF. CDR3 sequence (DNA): TGTGCCATCAGTGAGTCGGTGGAGACCCAGTACTTC.

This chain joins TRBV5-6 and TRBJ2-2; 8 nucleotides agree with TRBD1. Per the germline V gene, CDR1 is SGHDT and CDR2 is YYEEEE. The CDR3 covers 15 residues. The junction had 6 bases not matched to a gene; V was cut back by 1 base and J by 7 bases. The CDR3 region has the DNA TGTGCCAGCAGCTTGATAGGACAGGGTGGCGGGGAGCTGTTTTTT. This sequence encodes CASSLIGQGGGELFF. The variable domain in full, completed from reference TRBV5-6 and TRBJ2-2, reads DAGVTQSPTHLIKTRGQQVTLRCSPKSGHDTVSWYQQALGQGPQFIFQYYEEEERQRGNFPDRFSGHQFPNYSSELNVNALLLGDSALYLCASSLIGQGGGELFFGEGSRLTVL.

This CDR3 is CASNTGGPVDTQYF. CDR3 coding DNA: TGTGCCAGCAATACGGGAGGGCCAGTAGATACGCAGTATTTT. The chain recombines TRBV2 with TRBJ2-3; the match to TRBD2 covers 8 bases. The germline V gene encodes CDR1 SNHLY and CDR2 FYNNEI. This CDR3 region has 14 residues. With V trimmed by 7 bases and J by 5 bases, 8 bases remained unmatched.

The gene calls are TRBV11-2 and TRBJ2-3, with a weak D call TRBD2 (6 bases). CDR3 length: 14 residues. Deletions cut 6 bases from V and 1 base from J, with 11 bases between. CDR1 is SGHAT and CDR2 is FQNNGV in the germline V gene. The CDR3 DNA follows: TGTGCCAGCAGTGGGGGACTCGGCACAGATACGCAGTATTTT. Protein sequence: CASSGGLGTDTQYF.

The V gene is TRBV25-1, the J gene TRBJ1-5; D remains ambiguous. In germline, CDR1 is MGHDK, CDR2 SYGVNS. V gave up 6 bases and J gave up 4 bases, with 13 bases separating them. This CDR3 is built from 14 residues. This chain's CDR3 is CASRPNFGNQPQHF. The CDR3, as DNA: TGTGCCAGCAGGCCCAACTTTGGGAATCAGCCCCAGCATTTT.

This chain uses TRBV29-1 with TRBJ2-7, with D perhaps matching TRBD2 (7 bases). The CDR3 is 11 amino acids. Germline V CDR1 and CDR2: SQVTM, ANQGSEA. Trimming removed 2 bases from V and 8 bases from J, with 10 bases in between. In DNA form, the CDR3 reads TGCAGCGTTGAATGGGGGGGCAAGCAGTACTTC. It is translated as CSVEWGGKQYF.

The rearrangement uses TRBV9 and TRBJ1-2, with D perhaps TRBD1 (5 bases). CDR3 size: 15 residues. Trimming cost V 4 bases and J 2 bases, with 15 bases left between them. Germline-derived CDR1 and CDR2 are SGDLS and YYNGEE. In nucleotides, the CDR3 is TGTGCCAGCAGCAACCGGCGAGAGGGGAACTATGGCTACACCTTC. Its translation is CASSNRREGNYGYTF.

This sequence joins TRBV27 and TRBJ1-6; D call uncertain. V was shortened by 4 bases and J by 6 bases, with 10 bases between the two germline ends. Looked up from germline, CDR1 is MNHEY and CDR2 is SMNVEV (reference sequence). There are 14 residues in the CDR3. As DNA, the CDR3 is TGTGCCAGCAGTTATGAAGGTTTTAATTCACCCCTCCACTTT. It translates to CASSYEGFNSPLHF.

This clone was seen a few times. The CDR3 DNA is TGTGCCTGGAGTTCGGGACAGGTTCACGAGCAGTACTTC. It yields the protein CAWSSGQVHEQYF. The chain has TRBV30 and TRBJ2-7, with 8 bases identical to TRBD1. The CDR3 loop spans 13 amino acids. The J segment lost 5 bases and the V segment lost 2 bases, leaving 5 bases of the junction unmatched. Germline V gene sequence: CDR1 GTSNPN, CDR2 SVGIG (reference sequence).

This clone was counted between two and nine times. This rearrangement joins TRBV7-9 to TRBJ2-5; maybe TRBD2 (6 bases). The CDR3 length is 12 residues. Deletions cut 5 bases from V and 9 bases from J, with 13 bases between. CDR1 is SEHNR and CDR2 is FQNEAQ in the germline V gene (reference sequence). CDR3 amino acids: CASSIRDSAQYF. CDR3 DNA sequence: TGTGCCAGCAGCATCCGGGACTCCGCCCAGTACTTC. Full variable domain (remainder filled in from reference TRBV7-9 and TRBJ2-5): DTGVSQNPRHKITKRGQNVTFRCDPISEHNRLYWYRQTLGQGPEFLTYFQNEAQLEKSRLLSDRFSAERPKGSFSTLEIQRTEQGDSAMYLCASSIRDSAQYFGPGTRLLVL.

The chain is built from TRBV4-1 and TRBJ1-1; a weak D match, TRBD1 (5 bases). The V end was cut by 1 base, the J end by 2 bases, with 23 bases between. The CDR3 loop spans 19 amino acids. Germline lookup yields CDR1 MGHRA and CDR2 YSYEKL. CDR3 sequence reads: CASSQVLSRPGRSNTEAFF. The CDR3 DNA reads TGCGCCAGCAGCCAAGTTTTGTCCCGTCCGGGACGAAGTAACACTGAAGCTTTCTTT.

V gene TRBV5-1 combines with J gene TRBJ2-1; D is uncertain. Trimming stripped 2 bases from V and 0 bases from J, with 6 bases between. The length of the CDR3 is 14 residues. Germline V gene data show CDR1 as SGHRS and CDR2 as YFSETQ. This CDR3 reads CASSFTSSYNEQFF. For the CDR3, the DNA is TGCGCCAGCAGCTTCACGAGCTCCTACAATGAGCAGTTCTTC.

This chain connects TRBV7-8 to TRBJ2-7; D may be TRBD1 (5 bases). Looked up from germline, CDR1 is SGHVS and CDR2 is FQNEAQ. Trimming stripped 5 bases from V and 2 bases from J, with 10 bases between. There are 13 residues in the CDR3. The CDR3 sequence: CASSRGATYEQYF. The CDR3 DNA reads TGTGCCAGCAGCCGTGGGGCTACCTACGAGCAGTACTTC. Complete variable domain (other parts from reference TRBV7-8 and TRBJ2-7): GAGVSQSPRYKVAKRGQDVALRCDPISGHVSLFWYQQALGQGPEFLTYFQNEAQLDKSGLPSDRFFAERPEGSVSTLKIQRTQQEDSAVYLCASSRGATYEQYFGPGTRLTVT.

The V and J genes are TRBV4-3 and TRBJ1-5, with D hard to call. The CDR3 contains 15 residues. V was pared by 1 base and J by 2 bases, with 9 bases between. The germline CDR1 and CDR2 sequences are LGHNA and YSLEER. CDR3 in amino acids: CASSQVMTGNQPQHF. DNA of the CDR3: TGCGCCAGCAGCCAAGTTATGACCGGCAATCAGCCCCAGCATTTT.

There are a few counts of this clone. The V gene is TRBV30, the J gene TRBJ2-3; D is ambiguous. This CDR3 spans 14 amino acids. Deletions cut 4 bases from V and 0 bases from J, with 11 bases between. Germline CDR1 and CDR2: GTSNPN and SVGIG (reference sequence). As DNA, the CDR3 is TGTGCCTGGACGGTGGGATATAGCACAGATACGCAGTATTTT. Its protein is CAWTVGYSTDTQYF.